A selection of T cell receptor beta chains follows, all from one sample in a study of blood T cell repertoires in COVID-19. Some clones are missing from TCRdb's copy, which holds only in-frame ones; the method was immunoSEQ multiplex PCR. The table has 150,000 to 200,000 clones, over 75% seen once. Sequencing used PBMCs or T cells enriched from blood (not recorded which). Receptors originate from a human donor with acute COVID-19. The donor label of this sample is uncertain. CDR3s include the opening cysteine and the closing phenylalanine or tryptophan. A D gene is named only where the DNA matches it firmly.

CDR3 protein: CASSRPGLAALNEQFF
CDR3 DNA: TGTGCCAGCAGCCGCCCGGGACTAGCGGCATTAAATGAGCAGTTCTTC
D gene: TRBD2
V gene: TRBV14
J gene: TRBJ2-1

CDR3 protein: CASSLTGTGNTIYF
CDR3 DNA: TGTGCCAGCAGCTTGACAGGGACGGGAAACACCATATATTTT
D gene: TRBD1
V gene: TRBV27
J gene: TRBJ1-3

CDR3 protein: CSVERTGQGHEQYF
CDR3 DNA: TGCAGCGTTGAAAGGACGGGACAGGGCCACGAGCAGTACTTC
D gene: TRBD1
V gene: TRBV29-1
J gene: TRBJ2-7

CDR3 protein: CASSTQGFGYGYTF
CDR3 DNA: TGTGCCAGCAGCACACAGGGTTTTGGCTATGGCTACACCTTC
D gene: NA
V gene: TRBV6-2/TRBV6-3
J gene: TRBJ1-2

CDR3 protein: CASRLDRGRSGELFF
CDR3 DNA: TGTGCCAGCAGGCTTGACAGGGGGAGAAGCGGGGAGCTGTTTTTT
D gene: TRBD1
V gene: TRBV2
J gene: TRBJ2-2

CDR3 protein: CASSPGLAGGQETQYF
CDR3 DNA: TGTGCCAGCAGCCCCGGACTAGCGGGGGGGCAAGAGACCCAGTACTTC
D gene: TRBD2
V gene: TRBV9
J gene: TRBJ2-5

CDR3 protein: CAISPGQNNSPLHF
CDR3 DNA: TGTGCCATCAGTCCGGGACAGAATAATTCACCCCTCCACTTT
D gene: TRBD1
V gene: TRBV10-3
J gene: TRBJ1-6

CDR3 protein: CASSAGGDTETQYF
CDR3 DNA: TGTGCCAGCAGCGCGGGGGGAGACACAGAGACCCAGTACTTC
D gene: TRBD2
V gene: TRBV2
J gene: TRBJ2-5

CDR3 protein: CASSPPGRLPNTEAFF
CDR3 DNA: TGTGCCAGCAGCCCCCCTGGCAGGCTACCTAACACTGAAGCTTTCTTT
D gene: NA
V gene: TRBV7-3
J gene: TRBJ1-1

CDR3 protein: CASSLRGDEQYF
CDR3 DNA: TGTGCCAGCAGTCTAAGGGGTGACGAGCAGTACTTC
D gene: NA
V gene: TRBV6-6
J gene: TRBJ2-7

CDR3 protein: CASSATSRGADTQYF
CDR3 DNA: TGCGCCAGCAGCGCGACTAGCCGGGGTGCAGATACGCAGTATTTT
D gene: TRBD2
V gene: TRBV10-2
J gene: TRBJ2-3

CDR3 protein: CASSSTEGPLSAQHF
CDR3 DNA: TGTGCCAGCAGCTCCACGGAGGGACCCCTCTCGGCCCAGCATTTT
D gene: NA
V gene: TRBV3-1/TRBV3-2
J gene: TRBJ1-5

CDR3 protein: CASSLAAGGYTDTQYF
CDR3 DNA: TGTGCCAGCAGCTTAGCGGCGGGGGGTTACACAGATACGCAGTATTTT
D gene: TRBD2
V gene: TRBV11-1
J gene: TRBJ2-3

CDR3 protein: CATSRPSTDTQYF
CDR3 DNA: TGTGCCACCAGCAGACCTAGCACAGATACGCAGTATTTT
D gene: NA
V gene: TRBV15
J gene: TRBJ2-3

CDR3 protein: CASSIGGKAEAFF
CDR3 DNA: TGTGCCAGTAGTATAGGCGGGAAAGCTGAAGCTTTCTTT
D gene: NA
V gene: TRBV19
J gene: TRBJ1-1

CDR3 protein: CASSLGSDRGYEQYF
CDR3 DNA: TGTGCCAGCAGCTTGGGTTCGGACAGGGGCTACGAGCAGTACTTC
D gene: TRBD1
V gene: TRBV5-6
J gene: TRBJ2-7

CDR3 protein: CAWSVLGGGGYTF
CDR3 DNA: TGTGCCTGGAGTGTCCTCGGGGGTGGGGGCTACACCTTC
D gene: NA
V gene: TRBV30
J gene: TRBJ1-2